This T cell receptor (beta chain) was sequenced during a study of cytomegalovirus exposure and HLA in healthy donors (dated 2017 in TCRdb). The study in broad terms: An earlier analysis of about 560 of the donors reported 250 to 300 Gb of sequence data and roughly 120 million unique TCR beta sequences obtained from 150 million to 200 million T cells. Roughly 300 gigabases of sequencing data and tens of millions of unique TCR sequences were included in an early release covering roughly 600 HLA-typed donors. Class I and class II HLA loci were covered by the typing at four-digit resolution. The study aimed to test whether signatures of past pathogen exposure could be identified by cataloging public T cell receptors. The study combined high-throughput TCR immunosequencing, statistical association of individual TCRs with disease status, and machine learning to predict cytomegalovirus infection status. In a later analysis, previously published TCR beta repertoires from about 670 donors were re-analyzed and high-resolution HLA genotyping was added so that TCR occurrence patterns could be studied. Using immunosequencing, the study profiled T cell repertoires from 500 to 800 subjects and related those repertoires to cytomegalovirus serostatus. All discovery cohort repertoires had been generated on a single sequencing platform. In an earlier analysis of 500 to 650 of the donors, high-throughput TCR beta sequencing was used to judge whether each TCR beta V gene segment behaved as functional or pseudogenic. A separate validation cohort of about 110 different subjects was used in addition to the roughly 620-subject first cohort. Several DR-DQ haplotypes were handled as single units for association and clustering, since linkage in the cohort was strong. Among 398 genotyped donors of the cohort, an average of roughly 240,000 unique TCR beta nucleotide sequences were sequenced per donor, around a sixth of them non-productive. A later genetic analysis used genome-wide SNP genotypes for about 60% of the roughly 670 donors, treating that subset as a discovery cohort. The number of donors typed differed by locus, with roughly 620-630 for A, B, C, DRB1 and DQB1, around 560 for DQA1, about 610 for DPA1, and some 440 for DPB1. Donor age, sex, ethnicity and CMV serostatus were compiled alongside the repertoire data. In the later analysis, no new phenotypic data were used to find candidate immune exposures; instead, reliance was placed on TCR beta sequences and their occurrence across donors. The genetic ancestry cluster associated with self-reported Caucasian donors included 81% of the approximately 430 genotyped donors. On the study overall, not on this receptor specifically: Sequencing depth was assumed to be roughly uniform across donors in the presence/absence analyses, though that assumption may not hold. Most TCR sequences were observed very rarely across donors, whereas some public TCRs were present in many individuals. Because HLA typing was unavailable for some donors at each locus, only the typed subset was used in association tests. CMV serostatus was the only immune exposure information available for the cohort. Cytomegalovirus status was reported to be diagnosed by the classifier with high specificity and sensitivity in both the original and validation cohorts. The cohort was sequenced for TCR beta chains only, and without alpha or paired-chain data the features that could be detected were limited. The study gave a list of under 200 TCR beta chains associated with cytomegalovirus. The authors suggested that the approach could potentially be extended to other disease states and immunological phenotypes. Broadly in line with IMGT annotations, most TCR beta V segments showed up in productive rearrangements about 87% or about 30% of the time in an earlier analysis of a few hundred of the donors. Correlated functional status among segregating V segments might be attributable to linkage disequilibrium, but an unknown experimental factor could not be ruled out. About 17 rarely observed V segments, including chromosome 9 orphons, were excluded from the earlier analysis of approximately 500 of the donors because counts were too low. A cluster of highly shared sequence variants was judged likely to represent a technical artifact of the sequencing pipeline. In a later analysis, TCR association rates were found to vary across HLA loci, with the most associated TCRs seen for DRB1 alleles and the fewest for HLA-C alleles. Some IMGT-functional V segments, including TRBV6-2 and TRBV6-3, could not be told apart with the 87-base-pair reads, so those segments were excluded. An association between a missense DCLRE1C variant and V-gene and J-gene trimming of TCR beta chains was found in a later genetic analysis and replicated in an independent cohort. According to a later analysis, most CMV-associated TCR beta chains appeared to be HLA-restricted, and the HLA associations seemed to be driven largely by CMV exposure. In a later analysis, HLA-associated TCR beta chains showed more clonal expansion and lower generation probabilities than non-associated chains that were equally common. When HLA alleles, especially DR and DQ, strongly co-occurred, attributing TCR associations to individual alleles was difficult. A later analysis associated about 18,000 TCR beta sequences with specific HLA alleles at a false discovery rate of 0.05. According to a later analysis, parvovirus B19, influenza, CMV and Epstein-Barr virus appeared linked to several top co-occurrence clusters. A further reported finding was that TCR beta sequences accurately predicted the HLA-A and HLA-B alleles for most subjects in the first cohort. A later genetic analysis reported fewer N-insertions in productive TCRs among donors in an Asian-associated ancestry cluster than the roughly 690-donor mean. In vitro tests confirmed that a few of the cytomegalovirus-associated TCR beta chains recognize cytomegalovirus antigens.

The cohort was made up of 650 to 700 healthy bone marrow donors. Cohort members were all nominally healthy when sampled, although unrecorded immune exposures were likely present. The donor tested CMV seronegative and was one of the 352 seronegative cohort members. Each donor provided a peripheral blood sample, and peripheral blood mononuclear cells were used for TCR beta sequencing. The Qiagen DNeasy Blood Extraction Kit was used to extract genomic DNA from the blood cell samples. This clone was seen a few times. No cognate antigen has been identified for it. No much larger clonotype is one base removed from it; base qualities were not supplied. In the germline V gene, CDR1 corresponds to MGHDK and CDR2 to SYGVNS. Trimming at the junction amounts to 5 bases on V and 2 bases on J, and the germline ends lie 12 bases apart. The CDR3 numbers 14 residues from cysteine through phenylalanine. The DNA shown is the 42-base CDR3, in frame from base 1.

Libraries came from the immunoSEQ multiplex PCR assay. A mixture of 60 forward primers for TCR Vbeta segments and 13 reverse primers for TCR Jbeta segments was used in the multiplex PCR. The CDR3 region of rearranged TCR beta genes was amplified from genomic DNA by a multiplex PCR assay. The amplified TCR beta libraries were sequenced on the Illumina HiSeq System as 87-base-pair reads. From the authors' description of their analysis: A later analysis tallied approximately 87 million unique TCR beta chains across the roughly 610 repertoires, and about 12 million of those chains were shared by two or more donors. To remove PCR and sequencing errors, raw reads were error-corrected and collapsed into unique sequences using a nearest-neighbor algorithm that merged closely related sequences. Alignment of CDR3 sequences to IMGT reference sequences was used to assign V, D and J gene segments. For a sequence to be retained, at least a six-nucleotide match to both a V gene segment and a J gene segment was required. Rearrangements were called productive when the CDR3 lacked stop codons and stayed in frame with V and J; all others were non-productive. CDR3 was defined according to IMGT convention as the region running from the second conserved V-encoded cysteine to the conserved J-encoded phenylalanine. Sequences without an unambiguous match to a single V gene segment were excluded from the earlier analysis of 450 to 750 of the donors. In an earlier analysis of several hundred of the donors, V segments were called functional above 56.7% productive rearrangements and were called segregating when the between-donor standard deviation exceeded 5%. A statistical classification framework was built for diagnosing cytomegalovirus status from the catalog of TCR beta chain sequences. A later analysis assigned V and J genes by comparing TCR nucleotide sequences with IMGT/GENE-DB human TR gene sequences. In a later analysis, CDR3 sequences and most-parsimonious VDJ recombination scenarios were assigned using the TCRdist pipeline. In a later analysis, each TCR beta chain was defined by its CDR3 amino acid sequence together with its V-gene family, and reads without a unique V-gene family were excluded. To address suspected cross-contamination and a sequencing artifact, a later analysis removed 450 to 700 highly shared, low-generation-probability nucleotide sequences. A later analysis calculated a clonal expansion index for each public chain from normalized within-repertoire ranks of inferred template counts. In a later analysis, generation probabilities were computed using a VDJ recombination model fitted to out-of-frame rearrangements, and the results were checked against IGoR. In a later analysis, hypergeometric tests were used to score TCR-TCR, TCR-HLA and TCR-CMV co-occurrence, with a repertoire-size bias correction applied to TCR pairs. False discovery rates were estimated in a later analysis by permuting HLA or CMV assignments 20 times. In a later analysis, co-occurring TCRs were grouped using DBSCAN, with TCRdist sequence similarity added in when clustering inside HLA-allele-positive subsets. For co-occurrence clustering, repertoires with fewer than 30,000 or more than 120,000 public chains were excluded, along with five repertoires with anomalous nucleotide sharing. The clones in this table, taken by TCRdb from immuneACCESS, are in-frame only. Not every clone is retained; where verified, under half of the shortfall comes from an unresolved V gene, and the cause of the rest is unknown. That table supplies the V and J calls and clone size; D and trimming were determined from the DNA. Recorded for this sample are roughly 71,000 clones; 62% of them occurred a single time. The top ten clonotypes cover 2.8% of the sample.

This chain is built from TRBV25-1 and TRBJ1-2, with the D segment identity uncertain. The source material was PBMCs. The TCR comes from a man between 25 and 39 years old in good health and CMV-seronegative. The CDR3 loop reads CASSIYGENYGYTF. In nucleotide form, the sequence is TGTGCCAGCAGTATTTACGGGGAGAACTATGGCTACACCTTC.